The present TCR beta chain was sequenced within a study of control samples from healthy donors and cancer patients. With respect to this clone: The junction departs from the called germline gene at one end, perhaps through a read error.

This CDR3 contains 15 residues. Germline CDR1 reads SSHAT; CDR2 reads FNYEAQ (reference sequence). The assay was immunoSEQ multiplex PCR, and TCRdb's table has in-frame clones only and misses some. This table holds some 150,000 clones, 90% to 95% found once. Sequenced input: blood. The V and J genes are TRBV7-7 and TRBJ2-2; tentative D call: TRBD1 (6 bases). This TCR was sampled from a middle-aged man in good health. CDR3 in amino acids: CASSVRTANTGELFF. The CDR3 DNA follows: TGTGCTAGCAGCGTCAGGACAGCGAACACCGGGGAGCTGTTTTTT.